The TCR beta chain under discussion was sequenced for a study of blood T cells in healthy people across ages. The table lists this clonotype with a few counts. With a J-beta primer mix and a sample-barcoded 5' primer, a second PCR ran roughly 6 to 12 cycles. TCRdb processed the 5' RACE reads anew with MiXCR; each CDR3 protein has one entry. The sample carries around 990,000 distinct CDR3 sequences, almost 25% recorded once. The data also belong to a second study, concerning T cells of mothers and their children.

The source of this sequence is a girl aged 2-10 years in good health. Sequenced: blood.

The CDR3 bases are TGTGCCAGCAGCTTAGAGTTTAATGAAAAACTGTTTTTT. Amino acid sequence: CASSLEFNEKLFF. This chain joins TRBV7-9 and TRBJ1-4; D call uncertain. V dropped 1 base and J dropped 4 bases, with 4 bases sitting between them. The CDR3 contains 13 residues. Germline V CDR1 and CDR2: SEHNR, FQNEAQ (reference sequence).